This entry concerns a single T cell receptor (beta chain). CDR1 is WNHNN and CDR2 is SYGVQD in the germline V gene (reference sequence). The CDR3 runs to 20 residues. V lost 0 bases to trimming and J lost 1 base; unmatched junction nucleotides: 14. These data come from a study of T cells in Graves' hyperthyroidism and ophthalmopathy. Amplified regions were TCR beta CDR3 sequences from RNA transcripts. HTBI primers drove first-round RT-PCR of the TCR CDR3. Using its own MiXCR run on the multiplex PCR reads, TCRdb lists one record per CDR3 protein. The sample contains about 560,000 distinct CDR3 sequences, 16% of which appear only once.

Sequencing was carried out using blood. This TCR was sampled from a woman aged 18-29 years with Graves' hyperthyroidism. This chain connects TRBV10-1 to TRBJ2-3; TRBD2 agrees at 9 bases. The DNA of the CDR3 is TGCGCCAGCAGTGAGTCCCGGACTAGCGTGAGTTCGGGACGCACAGATACGCAGTATTTT. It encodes CASSESRTSVSSGRTDTQYF.